This entry lists 26 T cell receptor beta chains sequenced from one sample in a study of cytomegalovirus exposure and HLA in healthy donors. 60 Vbeta and 13 Jbeta primers were used in PCR. Method: immunoSEQ multiplex PCR; TCRdb's copy keeps in-frame clones and lacks some. Of approximately 110,000 clones listed, roughly four fifths are singletons. Sequencing was performed on PBMCs. All receptors derive from a woman aged 45 to 65 in good health and CMV-seropositive.

This chain uses TRBV10-1 with TRBJ1-5; D is undetermined. This CDR3 is built from 14 residues. V was pared by 9 bases and J by 6 bases, with 18 bases between. Germline V gene lookup returns CDR1 WNHNN and CDR2 SYGVQD (reference sequence). The CDR3 spells CAREPGGPGQPQHF. For the CDR3, the DNA is TGCGCCAGGGAACCCGGAGGGCCGGGTCAGCCCCAGCATTTT.

This chain uses TRBV19 with TRBJ1-2; D gene ambiguous. The CDR3 contains 15 residues. Germline values: CDR1 LNHDA, CDR2 SQIVND (reference sequence). V lost 2 bases and J 5 bases, leaving 15 bases between the germline ends. The CDR3 DNA reads as TGTGCCAGTAGTATATCGTCGGGGAAAGGGTATGGCTACACCTTC. Protein product: CASSISSGKGYGYTF.

V is TRBV5-8 and J is TRBJ2-5, with TRBD2 matching 7 bases. CDR1 and CDR2 (germline): SGHTS, YDEGEE. V was clipped by 2 bases and J by 5 bases; unmatched bases: 12. The CDR3 runs 16 residues. CDR3 region: CASSLQRLAGLETQYF. The CDR3 DNA reads as TGTGCCAGCAGCTTACAAAGACTAGCCGGTCTGGAGACCCAGTACTTC.

The rearrangement uses TRBV7-2 and TRBJ2-5, with 11 bases matching TRBD2. Germline V CDR1 and CDR2: SGHTA, FQGNSA. J was trimmed by 5 bases and V by 5 bases; bases with no gene match: 7. CDR3 size: 15 residues. The DNA for the CDR3 is TGTGCCAGCAGCGTTAGCGGGGGGGGTGGGGAGACCCAGTACTTC. Translated: CASSVSGGGGETQYF.

V is TRBV29-1 and J is TRBJ2-3; 12 positions agree with TRBD2. The CDR3 is made up of 18 amino acids. Losses at the gene ends were 1 base for V and 2 bases for J; bases not matched to a gene: 10. CDR1 is SQVTM, CDR2 ANQGSEA, per germline. The DNA for the CDR3 is TGCAGCGTTGAAGCCTCTACTAGCGGGGGGCTCGCCACAGATACGCAGTATTTT. Encoded protein: CSVEASTSGGLATDTQYF.

The V gene is TRBV7-9, the J gene TRBJ2-7; TRBD1 matches at 10 bases. Germline V gene lookup returns CDR1 SEHNR and CDR2 FQNEAQ (reference sequence). V lost 3 bases and J lost 4; bases outside the gene matches: 9. This CDR3 spans 16 amino acids. CDR3 in amino acids: CASSLWGQGYEYEQYF. The CDR3 coding sequence is TGTGCCAGCAGCTTGTGGGGACAGGGGTACGAATACGAGCAGTACTTC.

The rearrangement links TRBV14 to TRBJ2-7; TRBD2 matches 8 bases. Germline trimming cut 1 base from V and 5 bases from J; bases unmatched to any gene: 4. CDR1 is SGHDN and CDR2 is FVKESK in the germline V gene. The CDR3 is 14 residues long. CDR3 in DNA: TGTGCCAGCAGCCAAGCGGGGGGGATGGACGAGCAGTACTTC. Its translation: CASSQAGGMDEQYF.

The sample holds one count of this clone. The chain carries TRBV7-9 and TRBJ2-7; 8 bases map to TRBD1. Germline CDR1 is SEHNR and CDR2 is FQNEAQ (reference sequence). Trimming took 7 bases from V and 3 from J; bases not matched to a gene: 5. This CDR3 is built from 13 residues. CDR3 loop: CASIGQGLYEQYF. In DNA, the CDR3 is TGTGCCAGCATCGGACAGGGTCTCTACGAGCAGTACTTC.

This chain links TRBV6-5 with TRBJ1-3; no clear D. The CDR3 runs 13 residues. Germline CDR1 and CDR2: MNHEY and SVGAGI. V was trimmed by 7 bases and J by 0 bases, leaving 7 bases between them. The CDR3 DNA sequence: TGTGCCAGCATGGGCAGCTCTGGAAACACCATATATTTT. Its protein product is CASMGSSGNTIYF.

The V and J genes are TRBV6-5 and TRBJ2-7; TRBD1 matches at 10 bases. Unmatched junction bases numbered 4, after V lost 4 bases and J lost 4 bases. The CDR3 runs to 14 residues. Per germline, CDR1 MNHEY and CDR2 SVGAGI. CDR3 region: CASSLVDRGYEQYF. In DNA, the CDR3 is TGTGCCAGCAGTTTAGTGGACAGGGGGTACGAGCAGTACTTC.

This clone was seen a single time. The chain combines TRBV5-1 with TRBJ2-7; D is undetermined. From germline, CDR1 is SGHRS and CDR2 YFSETQ. The CDR3 is made up of 14 amino acids. V was clipped by 0 bases and J by 5 bases, with 12 bases between them. The CDR3 DNA follows: TGCGCCAGCAGCTTGGGCAGGCCGTCGGACGAGCAGTACTTC. Its protein product is CASSLGRPSDEQYF.

This clone has a handful of counts. The chain combines TRBV5-1 with TRBJ1-1, with D maybe TRBD1 (5 bases). This CDR3 has 14 residues. CDR1 and CDR2 (germline): SGHRS, YFSETQ. Trimming removed 5 bases from V and 3 bases from J, with 14 bases in between. DNA for the CDR3: TGCGCCAGCAGTCGTGGACAAGGTGACACTGAAGCTTTCTTT. Its translation: CASSRGQGDTEAFF.

V usage is TRBV27 and J usage is TRBJ2-1; 9 bases line up with TRBD2. Germline loops: CDR1 MNHEY, CDR2 SMNVEV (reference sequence). This CDR3 has 15 residues. V gave up 5 bases and J gave up 6 bases; unmatched junction bases: 8. The CDR3 coding sequence is TGTGCCAGCAGTCCGGGACTAGCAATGGGCAATGAGCAGTTCTTC. It is translated as CASSPGLAMGNEQFF.

This chain uses TRBV14 with TRBJ1-2, with TRBD1 matching 11 bases. This CDR3 region has 14 residues. In germline, CDR1 is SGHDN, CDR2 FVKESK. V lost 3 bases and J lost 7; bases outside the gene matches: 4. The CDR3 DNA reads as TGTGCCAGCAGCCACGGACAGGGGGCGCGTGGCTACACCTTC. Amino acids: CASSHGQGARGYTF. Together with reference TRBV14 and TRBJ1-2, the CDR3 gives the full variable domain: EAGVTQFPSHSVIEKGQTVTLRCDPISGHDNLYWYRRVMGKEIKFLLHFVKESKQDESGMPNNRFLAERTGGTYSTLKVQPAELEDSGVYFCASSHGQGARGYTFGSGTRLTVV.

The rearrangement uses TRBV7-3 and TRBJ2-2; D is undetermined. Germline CDR1 SGHTA, CDR2 FQGTGA. CDR3 length: 12 amino acids. V was pared by 5 bases and J by 8 bases, with 9 bases between. The DNA for the CDR3 is TGTGCCAGCAGCCCGAGGTTTGGGGAGCTGTTTTTT. Encoded protein: CASSPRFGELFF.

The rearrangement links TRBV18 to TRBJ2-7; 9 nucleotides line up with TRBD1. The CDR3 has 13 residues. The germline V gene encodes CDR1 KGHSH and CDR2 LQKENI. Losses at the gene ends were 7 bases for V and 3 bases for J; bases not matched to a gene: 4. DNA of the CDR3: TGTGCCAGCTTGGGGACAGGGAACTACGAGCAGTACTTC. Translating gives CASLGTGNYEQYF.

The chain couples TRBV5-4 to TRBJ2-1; 8 positions agree with TRBD1. The CDR3 consists of 15 residues. Germline lookup yields CDR1 SGHNT and CDR2 YYREEE (reference sequence). With 5 bases clipped from V and 3 bases from J, the junction kept 7 bases outside the gene matches. The CDR3 sequence is CASSSGTGRYNEQFF. Written as DNA, the CDR3 is TGTGCCAGCAGTTCCGGGACAGGTCGCTACAATGAGCAGTTCTTC.

This clone was detected only once. The CDR3 nucleotides are TGTGCCAGCAGCTTTGCCACAGGGTCTGGCTACACCTTC. Its translation: CASSFATGSGYTF. The gene calls are TRBV5-6 and TRBJ1-2, with D perhaps TRBD1 (6 bases). The CDR3 contains 13 residues. CDR1 is SGHDT, CDR2 YYEEEE, per germline. V gave up 2 bases and J gave up 7 bases, with 12 bases separating them. Together with reference TRBV5-6 and TRBJ1-2, the CDR3 gives the full variable domain: DAGVTQSPTHLIKTRGQQVTLRCSPKSGHDTVSWYQQALGQGPQFIFQYYEEEERQRGNFPDRFSGHQFPNYSSELNVNALLLGDSALYLCASSFATGSGYTFGSGTRLTVV.

CDR3 sequence (DNA): TGTGCCAGCAGCCCCTTAGGACAGTCCGACGCTGGGGCCAACGTCCTGACTTTC. Its protein is CASSPLGQSDAGANVLTF. The V gene is TRBV9, the J gene TRBJ2-6, with D tentatively TRBD1 (6 bases). V was clipped by 4 bases and J by 2 bases, with 19 bases between them. The length of the CDR3 is 18 residues. Per the germline V gene, CDR1 is SGDLS and CDR2 is YYNGEE.

Notes on this clone: The identical CDR3 is also encoded by other nucleotide sequences in the sample. The V and J genes are TRBV2 and TRBJ1-2; 9 bases map to TRBD1. Looked up from germline, CDR1 is SNHLY and CDR2 is FYNNEI. Trimming removed 3 bases from V and 4 bases from J; junction bases left unmatched: 12. The CDR3 is 17 residues long. CDR3 region: CASSEMVHRGPVYGYTF. The CDR3 DNA follows: TGTGCCAGCAGTGAGATGGTTCACAGGGGGCCGGTCTATGGCTACACCTTC. Combining the CDR3 with reference TRBV2 and TRBJ1-2 gives the whole variable domain EPEVTQTPSHQVTQMGQEVILRCVPISNHLYFYWYRQILGQKVEFLVSFYNNEISEKSEIFDDQFSVERPDGSNFTLKIRSTKLEDSAMYFCASSEMVHRGPVYGYTFGSGTRLTVV.

The rearrangement uses TRBV30 and TRBJ2-1; D remains ambiguous. The V end lost 2 bases, the J end lost 9 bases, and 11 bases lay between the germline ends. The CDR3 consists of 12 residues. CDR1 and CDR2 (germline): GTSNPN, SVGIG (reference sequence). CDR3 coding DNA: TGTGCCTGGAGTAGAGATACCCTTGAGCAGTTCTTC. Encoded protein: CAWSRDTLEQFF.

This clone was picked up a small number of times. The chain combines TRBV4-1 with TRBJ1-5, with D uncertain. Germline CDR1 is MGHRA and CDR2 is YSYEKL. Trimming pared 0 bases from V and 9 bases from J, leaving 12 bases between. CDR3 size: 14 residues. CDR3 coding DNA: TGCGCCAGCAGCCAAGAAGGAGGCGATCGGCCCCAGCATTTT. Residues: CASSQEGGDRPQHF.

This chain uses TRBV5-4 with TRBJ2-2, with TRBD1 matching over 8 bases. Germline V gene sequence: CDR1 SGHNT, CDR2 YYREEE (reference sequence). V was clipped by 3 bases and J by 4 bases; unmatched bases: 5. The CDR3 totals 15 residues. CDR3 in amino acids: CASSSRGRGTGELFF. The CDR3 DNA reads TGTGCCAGCAGCTCCAGGGGGCGGGGCACCGGGGAGCTGTTTTTT.

This clone has a handful of counts. The chain uses TRBV15 and TRBJ1-4; D unclear. Germline V gene sequence: CDR1 LNHNV, CDR2 YYDKDF (reference sequence). The V and J ends lost 4 bases and 8 bases respectively, with 20 bases between them. The CDR3 has 16 residues. Here the CDR3 DNA reads TGTGCCACCAGCACCCACCTTGGCGGTCGGAGGGAAAAACTGTTTTTT. As protein: CATSTHLGGRREKLFF.

This chain links TRBV6-6 with TRBJ1-5, with D possibly TRBD1 on 5 matching bases. CDR3 length equals 11 residues. In germline, CDR1 is MNHNY, CDR2 SVGAGI (reference sequence). Here the CDR3 reads CAGGRDQPQHF. The CDR3 DNA sequence: TGTGCGGGGGGTCGGGATCAGCCCCAGCATTTT.

This chain uses TRBV4-2 with TRBJ1-4, with D possibly TRBD1 on 5 matching bases. Trimming took off 11 bases at V and 2 bases at J, with 15 bases between the two ends. The CDR3 totals 14 residues. Germline V gene lookup returns CDR1 LGHNA and CDR2 YNFKEQ. The CDR3 sequence: CASRVQATNEKLFF. The CDR3 DNA reads as TGTGCCTCCAGGGTGCAGGCTACTAATGAAAAACTGTTTTTT.